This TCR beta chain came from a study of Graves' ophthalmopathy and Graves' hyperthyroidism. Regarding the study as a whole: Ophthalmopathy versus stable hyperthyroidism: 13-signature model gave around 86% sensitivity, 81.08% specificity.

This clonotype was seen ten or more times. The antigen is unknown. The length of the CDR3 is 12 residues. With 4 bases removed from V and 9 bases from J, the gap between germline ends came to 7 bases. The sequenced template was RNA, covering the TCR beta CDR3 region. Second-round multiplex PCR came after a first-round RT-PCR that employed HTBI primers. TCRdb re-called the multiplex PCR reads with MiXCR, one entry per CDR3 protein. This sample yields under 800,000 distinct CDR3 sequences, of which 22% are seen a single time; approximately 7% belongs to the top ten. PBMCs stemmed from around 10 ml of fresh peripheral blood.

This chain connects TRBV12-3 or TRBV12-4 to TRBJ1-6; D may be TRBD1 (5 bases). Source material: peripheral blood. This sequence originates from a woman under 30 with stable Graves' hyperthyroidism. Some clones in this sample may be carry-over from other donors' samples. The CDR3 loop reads CASSSTVSPLHF. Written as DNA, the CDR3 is TGTGCCAGCAGTTCGACAGTTTCACCCCTCCACTTT.